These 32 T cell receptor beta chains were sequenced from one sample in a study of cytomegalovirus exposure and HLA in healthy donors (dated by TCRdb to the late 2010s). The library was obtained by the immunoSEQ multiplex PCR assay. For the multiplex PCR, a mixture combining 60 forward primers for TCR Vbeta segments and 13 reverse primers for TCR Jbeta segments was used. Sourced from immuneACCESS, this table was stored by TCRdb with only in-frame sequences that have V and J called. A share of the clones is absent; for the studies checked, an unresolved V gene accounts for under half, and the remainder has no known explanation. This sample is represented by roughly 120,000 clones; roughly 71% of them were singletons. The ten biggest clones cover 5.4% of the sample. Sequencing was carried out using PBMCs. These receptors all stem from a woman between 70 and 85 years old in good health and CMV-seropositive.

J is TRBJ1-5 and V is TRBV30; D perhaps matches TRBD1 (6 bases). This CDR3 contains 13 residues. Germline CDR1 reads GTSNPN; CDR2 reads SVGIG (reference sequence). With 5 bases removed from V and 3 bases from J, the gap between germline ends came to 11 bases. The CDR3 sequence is CAWSRQDNQPQHF. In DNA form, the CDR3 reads TGTGCCTGGTCAAGACAGGACAATCAGCCCCAGCATTTT. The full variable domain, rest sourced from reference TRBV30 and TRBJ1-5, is SQTIHQWPATLVQPVGSPLSLECTVEGTSNPNLYWYRQAAGRGLQLLFYSVGIGQISSEVPQNLSASRPQDRQFILSSKKLLLSDSGFYLCAWSRQDNQPQHFGDGTRLSIL.

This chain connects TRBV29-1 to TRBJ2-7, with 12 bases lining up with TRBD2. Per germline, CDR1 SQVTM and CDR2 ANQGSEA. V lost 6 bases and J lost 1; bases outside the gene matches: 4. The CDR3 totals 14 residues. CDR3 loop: CSVGTSGSSYEQYF. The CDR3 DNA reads TGCAGCGTGGGGACTAGCGGGTCATCCTACGAGCAGTACTTC.

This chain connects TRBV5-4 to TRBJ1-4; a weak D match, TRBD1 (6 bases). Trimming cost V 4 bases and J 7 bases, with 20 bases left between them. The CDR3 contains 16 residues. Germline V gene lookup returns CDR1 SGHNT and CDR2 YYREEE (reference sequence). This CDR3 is CASSTARGRGGEKLFF. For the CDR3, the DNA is TGTGCCAGCAGCACGGCCAGGGGAAGGGGTGGTGAAAAACTGTTTTTT.

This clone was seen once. The CDR3 DNA reads as TGTGCCTGGAGTGTACTAGCGGGGAGGTCGCTTGAGCAGTTCTTC. This codes for CAWSVLAGRSLEQFF. The genes are TRBV30 and TRBJ2-1; TRBD2 aligns across 10 bases. In germline, CDR1 is GTSNPN, CDR2 SVGIG (reference sequence). V dropped 0 bases and J dropped 9; count of bases not matched to a gene: 8. This CDR3 contains 15 residues.

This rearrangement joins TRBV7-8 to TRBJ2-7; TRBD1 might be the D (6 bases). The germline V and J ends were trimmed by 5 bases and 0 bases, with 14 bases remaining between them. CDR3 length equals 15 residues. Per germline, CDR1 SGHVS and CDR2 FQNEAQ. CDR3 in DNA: TGTGCCAGCAGCCACCGGGACATGGGCTCCTACGAGCAGTACTTC. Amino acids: CASSHRDMGSYEQYF.

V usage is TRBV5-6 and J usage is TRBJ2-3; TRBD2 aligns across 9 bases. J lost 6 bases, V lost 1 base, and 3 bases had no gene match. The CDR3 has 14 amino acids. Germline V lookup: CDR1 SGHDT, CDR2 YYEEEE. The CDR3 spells CASSLRLAADTQYF. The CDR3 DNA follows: TGTGCCAGCAGCTTGCGACTAGCGGCCGATACGCAGTATTTT.

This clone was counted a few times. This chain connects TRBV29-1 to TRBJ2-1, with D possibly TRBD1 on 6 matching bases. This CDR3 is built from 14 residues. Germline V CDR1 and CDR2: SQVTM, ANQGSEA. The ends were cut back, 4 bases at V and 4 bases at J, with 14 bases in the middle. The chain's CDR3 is CSVAGEPVYNEQFF. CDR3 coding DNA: TGCAGCGTTGCAGGGGAGCCCGTTTACAATGAGCAGTTCTTC.

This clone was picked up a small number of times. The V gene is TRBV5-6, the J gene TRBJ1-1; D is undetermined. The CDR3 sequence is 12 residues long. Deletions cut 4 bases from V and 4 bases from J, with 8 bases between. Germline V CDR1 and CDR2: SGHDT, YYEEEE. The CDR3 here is CASSDTGTEAFF. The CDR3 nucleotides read TGTGCCAGCAGCGATACGGGCACTGAAGCTTTCTTT.

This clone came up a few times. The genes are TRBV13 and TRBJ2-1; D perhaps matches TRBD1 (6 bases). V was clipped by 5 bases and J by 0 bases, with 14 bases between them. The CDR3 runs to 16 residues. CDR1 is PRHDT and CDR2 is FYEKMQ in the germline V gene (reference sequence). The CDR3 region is CASSQLQGSSYNEQFF. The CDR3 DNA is TGTGCCAGCAGCCAACTTCAGGGGAGCTCCTACAATGAGCAGTTCTTC. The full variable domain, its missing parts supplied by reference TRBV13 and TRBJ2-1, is AAGVIQSPRHLIKEKRETATLKCYPIPRHDTVYWYQQGPGQDPQFLISFYEKMQSDKGSIPDRFSAQQFSDYHSELNMSSLELGDSALYFCASSQLQGSSYNEQFFGPGTRLTVL.

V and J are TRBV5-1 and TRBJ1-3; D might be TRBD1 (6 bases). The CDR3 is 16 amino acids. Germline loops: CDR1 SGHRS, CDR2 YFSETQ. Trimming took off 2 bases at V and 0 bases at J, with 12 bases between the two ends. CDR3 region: CASSLGQLYSGNTIYF. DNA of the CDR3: TGCGCCAGCAGCTTAGGACAGCTTTACTCTGGAAACACCATATATTTT.

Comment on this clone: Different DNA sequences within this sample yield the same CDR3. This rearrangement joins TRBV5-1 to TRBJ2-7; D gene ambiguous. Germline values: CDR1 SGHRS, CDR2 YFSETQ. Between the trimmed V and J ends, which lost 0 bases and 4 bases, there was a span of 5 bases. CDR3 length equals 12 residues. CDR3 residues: CASSLGQYEQYF. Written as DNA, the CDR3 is TGCGCCAGCAGCTTGGGTCAATACGAGCAGTACTTC.

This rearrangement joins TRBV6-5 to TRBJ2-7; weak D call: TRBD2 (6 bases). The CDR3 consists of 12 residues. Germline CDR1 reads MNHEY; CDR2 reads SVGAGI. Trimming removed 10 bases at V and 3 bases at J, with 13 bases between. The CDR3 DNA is TGTGCCACTACGCGGGGCAACTACGAGCAGTACTTC. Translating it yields CATTRGNYEQYF.

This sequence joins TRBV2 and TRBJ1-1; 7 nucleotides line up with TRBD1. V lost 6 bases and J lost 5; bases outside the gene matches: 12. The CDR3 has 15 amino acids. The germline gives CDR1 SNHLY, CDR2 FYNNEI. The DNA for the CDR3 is TGTGCCAGCAGGAGGGGTACAGGGGAAGAGACTGAAGCTTTCTTT. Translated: CASRRGTGEETEAFF.

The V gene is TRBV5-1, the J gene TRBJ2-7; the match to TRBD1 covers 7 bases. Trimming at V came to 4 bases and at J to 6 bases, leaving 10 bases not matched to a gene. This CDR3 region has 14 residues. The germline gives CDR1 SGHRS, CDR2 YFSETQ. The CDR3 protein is CASSRGDSGSEQYF. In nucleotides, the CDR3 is TGCGCCAGCAGCCGAGGGGACAGCGGCTCCGAGCAGTACTTC.

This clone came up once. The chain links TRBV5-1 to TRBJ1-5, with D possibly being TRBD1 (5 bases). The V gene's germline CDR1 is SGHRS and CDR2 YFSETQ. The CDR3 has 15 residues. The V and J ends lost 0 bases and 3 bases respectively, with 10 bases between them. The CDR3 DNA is TGCGCCAGCAGCTTGGAAGGGGTTAACAATCAGCCCCAGCATTTT. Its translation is CASSLEGVNNQPQHF. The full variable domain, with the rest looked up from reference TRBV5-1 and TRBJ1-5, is KAGVTQTPRYLIKTRGQQVTLSCSPISGHRSVSWYQQTPGQGLQFLFEYFSETQRNKGNFPGRFSGRQFSNSRSEMNVSTLELGDSALYLCASSLEGVNNQPQHFGDGTRLSIL.

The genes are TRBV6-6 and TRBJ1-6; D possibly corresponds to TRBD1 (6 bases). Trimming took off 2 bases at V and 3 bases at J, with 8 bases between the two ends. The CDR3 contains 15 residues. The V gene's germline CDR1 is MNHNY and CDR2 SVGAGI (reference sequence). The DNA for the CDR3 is TGTGCCAGCAGTTACAAGGACAGCTATAATTCACCCCTCCACTTT. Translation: CASSYKDSYNSPLHF.

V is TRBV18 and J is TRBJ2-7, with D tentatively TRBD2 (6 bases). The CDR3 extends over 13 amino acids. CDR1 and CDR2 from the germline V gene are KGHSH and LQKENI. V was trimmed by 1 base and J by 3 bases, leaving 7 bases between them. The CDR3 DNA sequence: TGTGCCAGCTCACCACTAGCGGACTACGAGCAGTACTTC. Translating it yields CASSPLADYEQYF.

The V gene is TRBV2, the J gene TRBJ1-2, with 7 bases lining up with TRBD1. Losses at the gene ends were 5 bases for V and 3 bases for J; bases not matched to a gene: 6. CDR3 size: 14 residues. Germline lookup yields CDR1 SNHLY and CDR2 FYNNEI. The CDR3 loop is CASSPRGEHYGYTF. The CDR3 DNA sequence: TGTGCCAGCAGTCCCAGGGGGGAGCACTATGGCTACACCTTC.

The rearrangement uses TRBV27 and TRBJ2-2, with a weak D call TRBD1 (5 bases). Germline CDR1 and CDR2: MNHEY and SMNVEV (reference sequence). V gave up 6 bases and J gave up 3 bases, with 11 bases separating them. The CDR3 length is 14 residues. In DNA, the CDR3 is TGTGCCAGCAGATTCACAGGTTACACCGGGGAGCTGTTTTTT. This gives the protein CASRFTGYTGELFF.

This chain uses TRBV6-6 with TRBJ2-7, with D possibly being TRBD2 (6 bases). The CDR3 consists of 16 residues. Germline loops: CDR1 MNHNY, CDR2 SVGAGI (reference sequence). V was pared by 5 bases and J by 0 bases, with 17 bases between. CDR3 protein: CASSPLYGGSSYEQYF. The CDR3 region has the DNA TGTGCCAGCAGTCCCCTTTATGGGGGGAGCTCCTACGAGCAGTACTTC.

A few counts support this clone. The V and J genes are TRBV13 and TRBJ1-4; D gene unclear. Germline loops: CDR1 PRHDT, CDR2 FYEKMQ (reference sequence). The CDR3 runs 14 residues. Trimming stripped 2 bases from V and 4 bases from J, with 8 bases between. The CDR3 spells CASSLFAGNEKLFF. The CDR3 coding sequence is TGTGCCAGCAGCTTATTTGCGGGTAATGAAAAACTGTTTTTT.

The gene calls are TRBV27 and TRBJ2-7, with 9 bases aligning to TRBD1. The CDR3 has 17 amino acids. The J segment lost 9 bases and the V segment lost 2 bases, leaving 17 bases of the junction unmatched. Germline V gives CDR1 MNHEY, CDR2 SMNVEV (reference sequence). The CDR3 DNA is TGTGCCAGCAGTTTAAGGCCGCCGGGACAGGGATTAGTTGGGCAGTACTTC. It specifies CASSLRPPGQGLVGQYF.

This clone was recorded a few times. CDR3 coding DNA: TGTGCCAGTAGACGCGACAGGGATGCTGGCTACACCTTC. It encodes CASRRDRDAGYTF. The chain is built from TRBV19 and TRBJ1-2; TRBD1 aligns across 7 bases. Germline V gene sequence: CDR1 LNHDA, CDR2 SQIVND (reference sequence). After removal of 6 bases from V and 7 bases from J, the junction contained 8 bases not matched to a gene. This CDR3 spans 13 amino acids.

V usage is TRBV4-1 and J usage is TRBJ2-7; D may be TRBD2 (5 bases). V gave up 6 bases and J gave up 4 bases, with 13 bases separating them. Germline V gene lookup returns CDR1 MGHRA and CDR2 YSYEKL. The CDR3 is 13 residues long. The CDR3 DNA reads TGCGCCAGCAGTTACCGGGAAGATTACGAGCAGTACTTC. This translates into CASSYREDYEQYF.

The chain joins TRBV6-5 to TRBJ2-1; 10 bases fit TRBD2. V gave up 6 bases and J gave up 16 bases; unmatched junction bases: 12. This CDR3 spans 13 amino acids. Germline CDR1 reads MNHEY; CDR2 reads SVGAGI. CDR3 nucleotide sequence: TGTGCCAGCAGCATGATTAGCGGGGGGCCGTCCTTCTTC. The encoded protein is CASSMISGGPSFF.

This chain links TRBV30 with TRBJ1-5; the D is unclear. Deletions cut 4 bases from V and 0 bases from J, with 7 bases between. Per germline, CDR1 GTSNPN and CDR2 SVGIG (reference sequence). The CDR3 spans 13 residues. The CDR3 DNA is TGTGCCTGGAACGGAGATAGCAATCAGCCCCAGCATTTT. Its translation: CAWNGDSNQPQHF.

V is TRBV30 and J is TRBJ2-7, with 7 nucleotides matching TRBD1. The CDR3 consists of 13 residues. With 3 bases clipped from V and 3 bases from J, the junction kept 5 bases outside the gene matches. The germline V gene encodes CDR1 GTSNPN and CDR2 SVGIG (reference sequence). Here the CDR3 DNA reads TGTGCCTGGAGGAGACAGGGTCTCTACGAGCAGTACTTC. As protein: CAWRRQGLYEQYF.

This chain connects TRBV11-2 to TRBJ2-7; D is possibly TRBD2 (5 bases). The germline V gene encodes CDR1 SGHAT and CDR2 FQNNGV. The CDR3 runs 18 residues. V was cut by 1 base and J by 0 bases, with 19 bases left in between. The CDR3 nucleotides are TGTGCCAGCAGCTTAGCCTCCCCTACTAGTCCCTCCTCCTACGAGCAGTACTTC. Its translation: CASSLASPTSPSSYEQYF.

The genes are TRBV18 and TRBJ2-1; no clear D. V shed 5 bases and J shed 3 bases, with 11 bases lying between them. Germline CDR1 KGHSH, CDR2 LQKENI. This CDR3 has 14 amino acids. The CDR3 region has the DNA TGTGCCAGCTCAGCCTCAACCTACTACAATGAGCAGTTCTTC. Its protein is CASSASTYYNEQFF.

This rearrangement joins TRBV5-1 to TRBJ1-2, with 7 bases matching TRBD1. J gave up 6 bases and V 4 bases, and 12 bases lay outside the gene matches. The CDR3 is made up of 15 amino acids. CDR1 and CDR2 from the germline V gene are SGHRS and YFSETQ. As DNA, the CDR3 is TGCGCCAGCAGCGCCATTTCAGGGGGGACGGATGGCTACACCTTC. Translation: CASSAISGGTDGYTF.

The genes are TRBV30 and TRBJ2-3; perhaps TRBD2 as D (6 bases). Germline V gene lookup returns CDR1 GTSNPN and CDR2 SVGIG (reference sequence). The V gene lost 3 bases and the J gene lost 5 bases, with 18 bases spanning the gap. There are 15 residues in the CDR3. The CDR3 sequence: CAWSGTIGRRDTQYF. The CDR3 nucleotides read TGTGCCTGGAGCGGAACAATTGGGAGGAGAGATACGCAGTATTTT.

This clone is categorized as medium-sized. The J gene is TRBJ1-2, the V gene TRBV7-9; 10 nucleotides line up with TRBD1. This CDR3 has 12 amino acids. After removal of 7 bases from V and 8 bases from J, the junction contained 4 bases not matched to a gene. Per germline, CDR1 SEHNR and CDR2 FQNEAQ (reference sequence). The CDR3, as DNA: TGTGCCAGCATCAGGACAGGGGGAGGCTACACCTTC. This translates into CASIRTGGGYTF.